Presented here are 18 T cell receptor beta chains from one specimen sequenced in a study of blood T cell repertoires in COVID-19. The protocol was immunoSEQ multiplex PCR, while the TCRdb copy is restricted to in-frame clones and leaves out a portion. The sample has about 70,000 clones; roughly 82% are singletons. The sequencing sample was made of peripheral blood. The source of these receptors is a woman at least 80 years old with active or convalescent COVID-19.

The chain is built from TRBV29-1 and TRBJ2-7; 14 bases map to TRBD2. The V gene's germline CDR1 is SQVTM and CDR2 ANQGSEA. After removal of 6 bases from V and 1 base from J, the junction contained 5 bases not matched to a gene. CDR3 length: 15 residues. The CDR3 nucleotides are TGCAGCGTCGCCGGACTAGCGGGGGGATCCTACGAGCAGTACTTC. As protein: CSVAGLAGGSYEQYF.

The chain recombines TRBV27 with TRBJ1-2; D is undetermined. V was cut by 10 bases and J by 4 bases, with 19 bases left in between. The CDR3 consists of 14 residues. Germline CDR1 and CDR2: MNHEY and SMNVEV (reference sequence). DNA for the CDR3: TGTGCCAAAATGTTCTTGAGGGAATTCTATGGCTACACCTTC. Translation gives CAKMFLREFYGYTF.

The chain combines TRBV2 with TRBJ2-2; the D is unclear. The CDR3 consists of 13 residues. The germline V gene encodes CDR1 SNHLY and CDR2 FYNNEI. V was pared by 5 bases and J by 4 bases, with 8 bases between. CDR3 amino acids: CASSPGFTGELFF. The CDR3 region has the DNA TGTGCCAGCAGTCCCGGGTTCACCGGGGAGCTGTTTTTT.

V gene TRBV6-5 combines with J gene TRBJ1-1; 7 positions agree with TRBD1. Germline CDR1 and CDR2: MNHEY and SVGAGI. With V trimmed by 2 bases and J by 4 bases, 1 base remained unmatched. The CDR3 contains 13 residues. CDR3 nucleotides: TGTGCCAGCAGTTACGCAGGGGGCACTGAAGCTTTCTTT. Translated, it gives CASSYAGGTEAFF.

The rearrangement joins TRBV12-3 or TRBV12-4 to TRBJ1-3; 7 nucleotides align to TRBD1. V lost 1 base to trimming and J lost 8 bases; unmatched junction nucleotides: 2. This CDR3 region has 13 residues. The chain's CDR3 is CASSLGDRDTIYF. CDR3 nucleotides: TGTGCCAGCAGTTTAGGGGACAGAGACACCATATATTTT.

The chain carries TRBV4-3 and TRBJ2-1, with D perhaps matching TRBD2 (5 bases). Germline-derived CDR1 and CDR2 are LGHNA and YSLEER. V lost 0 bases and J lost 15, with 15 bases in between. CDR3 size: 13 residues. The CDR3 coding sequence is TGCGCCAGCAGCCAAGACGGGGAGAGAGCGCTGTTCTTC. Translation gives CASSQDGERALFF.

The chain is built from TRBV9 and TRBJ1-1; D unresolved. Per the germline V gene, CDR1 is SGDLS and CDR2 is YYNGEE. V lost 4 bases to trimming and J lost 5 bases, with 18 bases between them. This CDR3 is 15 amino acids long. The CDR3 coding sequence is TGTGCCAGCAGCCCCTGGGCCCGAGCGGGAACTGAAGCTTTCTTT. Translating gives CASSPWARAGTEAFF. The full variable domain, with the rest looked up from reference TRBV9 and TRBJ1-1, is DSGVTQTPKHLITATGQRVTLRCSPRSGDLSVYWYQQSLDQGLQFLIQYYNGEERAKGNILERFSAQQFPDLHSELNLSSLELGDSALYFCASSPWARAGTEAFFGQGTRLTVV.

V gene TRBV7-9 combines with J gene TRBJ2-2, with no clear D. Germline V gene lookup returns CDR1 SEHNR and CDR2 FQNEAQ (reference sequence). The length of the CDR3 is 14 residues. Trimming left V 1 base short and J 7 bases short, with 10 bases between. Written as DNA, the CDR3 is TGTGCCAGCAGCTTAGATAGTAATGTCGGGGAGCTGTTTTTT. This gives the protein CASSLDSNVGELFF.

The chain employs TRBV9 and TRBJ1-2; 10 bases line up with TRBD1. The V and J ends lost 4 bases and 8 bases, in that order; junction bases with no gene match: 8. The CDR3 has 14 residues. Looked up from germline, CDR1 is SGDLS and CDR2 is YYNGEE. CDR3 coding DNA: TGTGCCAGCAGCTATTCCGGGACAGGGGAAGGCTACACCTTC. Translation gives CASSYSGTGEGYTF.

This clone was recorded at least ten times. This chain connects TRBV5-1 to TRBJ1-4; D perhaps matches TRBD1 (5 bases). CDR1 SGHRS and CDR2 YFSETQ come from the germline V gene. Trimming removed 4 bases at V and 6 bases at J, with 22 bases between. This CDR3 spans 17 amino acids. CDR3 region: CASSVRGLLAQDEKLFF. Here the CDR3 DNA reads TGCGCCAGCAGCGTTAGGGGATTACTAGCTCAGGATGAAAAACTGTTTTTT.

In this sample, this clone turned up a few times. This sequence joins TRBV27 and TRBJ1-1, with D unresolved. This CDR3 is built from 14 residues. Trimming shortened V by 5 bases and J by 0 bases, and 10 bases separated the two germline ends. Per the germline V gene, CDR1 is MNHEY and CDR2 is SMNVEV (reference sequence). The CDR3, as DNA: TGTGCCAGCAGTCCCACAGTGATGAACACTGAAGCTTTCTTT. Translating it yields CASSPTVMNTEAFF.

The chain carries TRBV5-4 and TRBJ2-7, with TRBD2 matching 10 bases. The CDR3 is 15 amino acids. V lost 4 bases and J lost 3; bases outside the gene matches: 7. The germline V gene has CDR1 SGHNT and CDR2 YYREEE (reference sequence). CDR3 bases: TGTGCCAGCAGCCTCGGACTAGCGGATATCTACGAGCAGTACTTC. It codes for CASSLGLADIYEQYF.

J is TRBJ1-2 and V is TRBV5-4; D gene ambiguous. Germline V CDR1 and CDR2: SGHNT, YYREEE (reference sequence). The CDR3 has 15 residues. V dropped 1 base and J dropped 8 bases, with 18 bases sitting between them. The CDR3 spells CASSLYESGTRGYTF. The CDR3 DNA sequence: TGTGCCAGCAGCTTGTATGAGTCCGGCACGAGGGGCTACACCTTC.

The chain combines TRBV5-1 with TRBJ2-2, with D possibly being TRBD2 (5 bases). Germline V CDR1 and CDR2: SGHRS, YFSETQ. V lost 4 bases to trimming and J lost 7 bases, with 14 bases between them. There are 14 residues in the CDR3. This CDR3 is CASSQPSGSGELFF. In DNA form, the CDR3 reads TGCGCCAGCAGCCAACCGTCGGGGAGCGGGGAGCTGTTTTTT.

This clone has a handful of counts. A much larger clone lies a single base off, so this may be a read error. This sequence joins TRBV7-4 and TRBJ2-7, with TRBD1 identical over 8 bases. Germline V gives CDR1 SGHVT, CDR2 SQSDAQ. This CDR3 contains 14 residues. The trim removed 4 bases at V and 2 bases at J, leaving 4 bases unmatched. The CDR3 bases are TGTGCCAGCAGCTCGGGACAGGAACCCTACGAGCAGTACTTC. Its protein is CASSSGQEPYEQYF.

This CDR3 reads CASSVTAAGSYNEQFF. The CDR3 DNA follows: TGTGCCAGCAGTGTAACAGCAGCGGGCTCCTACAATGAGCAGTTCTTC. The chain joins TRBV6-4 to TRBJ2-1, with a possible D match to TRBD2 (6 bases). V lost 4 bases to trimming and J lost 0 bases, with 13 bases between them. CDR1 and CDR2 from the germline V gene are MRHNA and SNTAGT. The CDR3 length is 16 residues.

The chain couples TRBV27 to TRBJ2-3, with D possibly matching TRBD2 (6 bases). The CDR3 consists of 13 residues. Per germline, CDR1 MNHEY and CDR2 SMNVEV (reference sequence). Trimming shortened V by 3 bases and J by 4 bases, and 8 bases separated the two germline ends. The CDR3 DNA follows: TGTGCCAGCAGTTTCTGGAGGGCAGATACGCAGTATTTT. This translates into CASSFWRADTQYF.

The rearrangement joins TRBV7-9 to TRBJ2-3; D not certain. The CDR3 has 12 amino acids. Trimming left V 5 bases short and J 2 bases short, with 5 bases between. Germline CDR1 SEHNR, CDR2 FQNEAQ (reference sequence). The CDR3 nucleotides read TGTGCCAGCAGCGGCACCACAGATACGCAGTATTTT. The encoded protein is CASSGTTDTQYF.